This TCR beta chain came from a study of patients and donors after allogeneic stem cell transplantation. This clonotype was counted only a few times. Germline V lookup: CDR1 WSHSY, CDR2 SAAADI. V was clipped by 8 bases and J by 7 bases; unmatched bases: 4. CDR3 length equals 14 residues. TCRdb itself ran the RT-PCR reads through MiXCR, one entry per CDR3 protein. The sample has fewer than 60,000 distinct CDR3 sequences, about 14% seen once; the top ten hold about a third. This TCR was recovered from a human donor who was either an allogeneic HSCT recipient or a stem cell or donor lymphocyte infusion donor (not recorded which). It is not recorded whose cells these are; they may come from a transplant donor. The chain combines TRBV10-2 with TRBJ2-2, with 13 bases fitting TRBD2. Source material: blood, either unsorted or a sorted T cell fraction (not recorded which). The CDR3 is CASGTSGTDGELFF. In DNA form, the CDR3 reads TGCGCCAGCGGGACTAGCGGGACGGACGGGGAGCTGTTTTTT.